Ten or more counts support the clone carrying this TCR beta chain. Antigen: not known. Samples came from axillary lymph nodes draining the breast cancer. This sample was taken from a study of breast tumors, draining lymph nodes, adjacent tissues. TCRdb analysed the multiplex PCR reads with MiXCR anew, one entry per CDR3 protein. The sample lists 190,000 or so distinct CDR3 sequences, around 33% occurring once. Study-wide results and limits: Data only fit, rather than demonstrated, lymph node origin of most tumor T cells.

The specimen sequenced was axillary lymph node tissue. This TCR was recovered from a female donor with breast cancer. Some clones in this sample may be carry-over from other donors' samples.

The CDR3 is CSARTSGSGEQYF. The CDR3 region has the DNA TGCAGTGCCCGGACTAGCGGGAGCGGGGAGCAGTACTTC. The rearrangement joins TRBV20-1 to TRBJ2-7, with 13 bases identical to TRBD2. Germline-derived CDR1 and CDR2 are DFQATT and SNEGSKA (reference sequence). J gave up 7 bases and V 6 bases, and 6 bases lay outside the gene matches. The CDR3 sequence is 13 residues long.